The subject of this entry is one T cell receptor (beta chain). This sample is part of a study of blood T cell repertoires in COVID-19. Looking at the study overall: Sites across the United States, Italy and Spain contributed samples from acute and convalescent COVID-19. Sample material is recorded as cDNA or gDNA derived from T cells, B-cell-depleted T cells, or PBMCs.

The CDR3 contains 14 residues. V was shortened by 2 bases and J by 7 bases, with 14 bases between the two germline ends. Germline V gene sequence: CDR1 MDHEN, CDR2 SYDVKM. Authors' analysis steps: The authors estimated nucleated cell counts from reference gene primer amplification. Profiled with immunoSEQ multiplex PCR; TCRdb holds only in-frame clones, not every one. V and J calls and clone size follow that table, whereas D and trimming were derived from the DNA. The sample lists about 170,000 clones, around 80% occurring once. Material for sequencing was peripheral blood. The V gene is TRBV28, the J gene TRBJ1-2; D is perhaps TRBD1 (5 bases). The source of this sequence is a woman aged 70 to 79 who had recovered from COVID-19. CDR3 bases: TGTGCCAGCAGTTTAAGGGCCAGGGTGGTTGGCTACACCTTC. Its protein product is CASSLRARVVGYTF.